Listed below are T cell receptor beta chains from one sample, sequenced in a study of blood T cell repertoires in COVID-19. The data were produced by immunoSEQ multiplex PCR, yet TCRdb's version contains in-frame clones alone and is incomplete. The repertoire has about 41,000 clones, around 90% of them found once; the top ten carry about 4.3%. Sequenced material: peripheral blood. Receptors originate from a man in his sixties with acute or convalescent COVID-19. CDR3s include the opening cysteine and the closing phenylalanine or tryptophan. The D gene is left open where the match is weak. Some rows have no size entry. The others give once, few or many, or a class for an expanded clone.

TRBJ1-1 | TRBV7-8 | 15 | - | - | CASSLVWAGDTEAFF | TGTGCCAGCAGCTTAGTGTGGGCAGGGGACACTGAAGCTTTCTTT
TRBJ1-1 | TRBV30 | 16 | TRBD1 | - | CAWSGRQGASNTEAFF | TGTGCCTGGAGTGGGAGACAGGGGGCGAGTAACACTGAAGCTTTCTTT
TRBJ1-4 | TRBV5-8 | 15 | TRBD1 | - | CASSSRTGGVEKLFF | TGTGCCAGCAGCTCGCGGACAGGGGGCGTTGAAAAACTGTTTTTT
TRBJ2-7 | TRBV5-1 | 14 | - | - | CASSLAGGNYEQYF | TGCGCCAGCAGCTTGGCTGGCGGGAACTACGAGCAGTACTTC
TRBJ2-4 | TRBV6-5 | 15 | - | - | CASSQGGGSKNIQYF | TGTGCCAGCAGCCAGGGAGGGGGATCCAAAAACATTCAGTACTTC
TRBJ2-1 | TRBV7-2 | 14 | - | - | CASSPVQSYNEQFF | TGTGCCAGCAGCCCCGTCCAGTCCTACAATGAGCAGTTCTTC
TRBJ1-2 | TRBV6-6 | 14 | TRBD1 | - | CASRGGQISYGYTF | TGTGCCAGCAGGGGGGGACAGATTAGCTATGGCTACACCTTC
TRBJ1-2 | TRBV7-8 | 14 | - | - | CASSLVADSYGYTF | TGTGCCAGCAGCTTAGTGGCGGATTCCTATGGCTACACCTTC
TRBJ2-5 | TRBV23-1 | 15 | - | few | CASSQSGTLQETQYF | TGCGCCAGCAGTCAATCGGGCACACTTCAAGAGACCCAGTACTTC
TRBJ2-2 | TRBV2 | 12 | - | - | CASRASTGELFF | TGTGCCAGCAGGGCCTCCACCGGGGAGCTGTTTTTT
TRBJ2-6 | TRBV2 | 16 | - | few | CASSGLGSAGANVLTF | TGTGCCAGCAGTGGATTAGGGAGCGCTGGGGCCAACGTCCTGACTTTC
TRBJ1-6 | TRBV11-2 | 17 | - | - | CASSLAWGVPRDSPLHF | TGTGCCAGCAGCTTAGCTTGGGGCGTACCCCGGGATTCACCCCTCCACTTT
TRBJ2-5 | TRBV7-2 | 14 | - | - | CASSPGTPQWDQYF | TGTGCCAGCAGCCCTGGGACACCCCAATGGGACCAGTACTTC
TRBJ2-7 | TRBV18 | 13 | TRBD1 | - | CASSSGTGNEQYF | TGTGCCAGCTCATCCGGGACAGGAAACGAGCAGTACTTC
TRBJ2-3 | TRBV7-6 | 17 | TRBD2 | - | CASSLGRLAGYEDTQYF | TGTGCCAGCAGCTTAGGCCGACTAGCGGGATACGAAGATACGCAGTATTTT
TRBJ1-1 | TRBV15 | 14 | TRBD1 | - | CATSTGGGSTEAFF | TGTGCCACCTCTACAGGGGGCGGAAGCACTGAAGCTTTCTTT
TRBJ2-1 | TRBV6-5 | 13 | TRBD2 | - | CASSYSNGGAQFF | TGTGCCAGCAGTTACTCCAACGGGGGGGCCCAGTTCTTC
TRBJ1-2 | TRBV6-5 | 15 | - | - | CASSYADSPNYGYTF | TGTGCCAGCAGTTACGCCGACAGCCCCAACTATGGCTACACCTTC
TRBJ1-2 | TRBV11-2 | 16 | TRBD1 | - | CASRGGTGAIWGGYTF | TGTGCCAGCAGGGGAGGGACAGGTGCCATCTGGGGGGGCTACACCTTC
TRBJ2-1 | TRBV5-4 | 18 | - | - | CASSPPPAGASSYNEQFF | TGTGCCAGCAGCCCTCCCCCTGCGGGGGCTAGCTCCTACAATGAGCAGTTCTTC
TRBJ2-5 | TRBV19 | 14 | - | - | CASSIAGGRETQYF | TGTGCCAGTAGTATAGCGGGGGGCCGGGAGACCCAGTACTTC
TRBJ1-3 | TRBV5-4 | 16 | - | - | CASSLGGGSSGNTIYF | TGTGCCAGCAGCTTGGGGGGAGGCAGCTCTGGAAACACCATATATTTT
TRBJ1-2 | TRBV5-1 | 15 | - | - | CASSPTTGLHYGYTF | TGCGCCAGCAGCCCTACTACAGGGCTTCACTATGGCTACACCTTC
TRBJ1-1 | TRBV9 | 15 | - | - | CASSPAGDGYTEAFF | TGTGCCAGCAGCCCCGCAGGGGACGGCTACACTGAAGCTTTCTTT
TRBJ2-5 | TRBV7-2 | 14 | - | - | CASSLSSEGETQYF | TGTGCCAGCAGCTTATCTAGCGAAGGAGAGACCCAGTACTTC
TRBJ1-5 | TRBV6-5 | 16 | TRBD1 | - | CASSYTRDSINQPQHF | TGTGCCAGCAGTTACACCCGGGACAGCATCAATCAGCCCCAGCATTTT
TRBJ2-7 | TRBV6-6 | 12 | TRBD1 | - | CASNRGPYEQYF | TGTGCCAGCAACAGGGGACCCTACGAGCAGTACTTC
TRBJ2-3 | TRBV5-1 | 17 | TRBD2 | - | CASSGGLANSGTDTQYF | TGCGCCAGCAGCGGGGGACTAGCGAACTCCGGCACAGATACGCAGTATTTT
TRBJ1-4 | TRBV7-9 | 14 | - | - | CASSLSSGWEKLFF | TGTGCCAGCAGCTTAAGCAGCGGATGGGAAAAACTGTTTTTT
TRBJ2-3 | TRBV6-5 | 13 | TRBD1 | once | CASTQGATGTQYF | TGTGCCAGCACCCAGGGGGCCACGGGTACGCAGTATTTT
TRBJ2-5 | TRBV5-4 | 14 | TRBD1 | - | CGTQVGTGDETQYF | TGTGGTACGCAGGTGGGGACAGGGGATGAGACCCAGTACTTC
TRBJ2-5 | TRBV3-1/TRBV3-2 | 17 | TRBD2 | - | CASSQLTGTTDQETQYF | TGTGCCAGCAGCCAATTGACCGGGACTACCGACCAAGAGACCCAGTACTTC
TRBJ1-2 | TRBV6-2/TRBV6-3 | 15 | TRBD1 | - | CASSYVEGANYGYTF | TGTGCCAGCAGTTACGTCGAGGGGGCAAACTATGGCTACACCTTC
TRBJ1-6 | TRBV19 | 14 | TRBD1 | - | CASRPQGYNSPLHF | TGTGCCAGTCGTCCACAGGGGTATAATTCACCCCTCCACTTT
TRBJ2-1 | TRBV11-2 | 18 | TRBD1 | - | CASSLDLKTGGAVDEQFF | TGTGCCAGCAGCTTAGATCTCAAGACAGGGGGCGCCGTTGATGAGCAGTTCTTC
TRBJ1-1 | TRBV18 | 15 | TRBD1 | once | CASSPSTGGGTEAFF | TGTGCCAGCTCACCGAGCACAGGGGGTGGCACTGAAGCTTTCTTT
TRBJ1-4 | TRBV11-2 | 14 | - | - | CASSWGLTNEKLFF | TGTGCCAGCTCGTGGGGCTTAACTAATGAAAAACTGTTTTTT
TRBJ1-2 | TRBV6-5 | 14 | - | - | CASSYGGDNYGYTF | TGTGCCAGCAGTTACGGGGGCGATAACTATGGCTACACCTTC
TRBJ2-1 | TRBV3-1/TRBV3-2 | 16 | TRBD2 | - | CASSQDGGTRYGEQFF | TGTGCCAGCAGCCAAGATGGGGGGACTAGATATGGTGAGCAGTTCTTC
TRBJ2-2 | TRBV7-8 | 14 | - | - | CATIRRATSGELFF | TGTGCCACCATCCGGAGGGCGACCTCCGGGGAGCTGTTTTTT
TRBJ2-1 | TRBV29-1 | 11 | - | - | CSVEQNNEQFF | TGCAGCGTTGAACAAAACAATGAGCAGTTCTTC
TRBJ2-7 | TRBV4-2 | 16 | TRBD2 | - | CASSQQSGLAHDEQYF | TGTGCCAGCAGCCAGCAAAGCGGACTAGCGCACGACGAGCAGTACTTC
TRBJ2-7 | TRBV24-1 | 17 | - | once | CATSDSAMTGTSYEQYF | TGTGCCACCAGTGATTCCGCCATGACAGGAACCTCCTACGAGCAGTACTTC
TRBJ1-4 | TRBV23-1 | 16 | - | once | CASSQYETGFNEKLFF | TGCGCCAGCAGTCAATACGAGACAGGCTTTAATGAAAAACTGTTTTTT
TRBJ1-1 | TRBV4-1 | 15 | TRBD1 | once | CASSQTTAFQGGAFF | TGCGCCAGCAGCCAGACGACCGCCTTTCAGGGGGGAGCTTTCTTT
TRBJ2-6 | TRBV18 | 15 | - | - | CASSPGSSGANVLTF | TGTGCCAGCTCTCCGGGGTCATCTGGGGCCAACGTCCTGACTTTC
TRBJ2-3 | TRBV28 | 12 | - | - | CATLLNTDTQYF | TGTGCCACCCTCCTTAACACAGATACGCAGTATTTT
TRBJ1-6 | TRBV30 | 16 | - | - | CAWGAAVDSIGSPLHF | TGTGCCTGGGGGGCAGCAGTGGACAGTATCGGTTCACCCCTCCACTTT
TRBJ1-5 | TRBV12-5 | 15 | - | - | CASGLDERDNQPQHF | TGTGCTAGTGGTTTGGACGAGAGGGATAATCAGCCCCAGCATTTT
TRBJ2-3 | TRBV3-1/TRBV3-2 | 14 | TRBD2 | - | CASRTSGGADTQYF | TGTGCCAGCAGGACTAGCGGGGGTGCAGATACGCAGTATTTT
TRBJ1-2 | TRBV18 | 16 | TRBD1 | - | CASSRPGDRDNYGYTF | TGTGCCAGCTCAAGACCCGGGGACAGGGATAACTATGGCTACACCTTC
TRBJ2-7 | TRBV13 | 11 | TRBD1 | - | CASSTQGEVYF | TGTGCCAGCAGCACACAGGGGGAGGTATACTTC
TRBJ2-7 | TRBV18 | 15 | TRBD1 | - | CASSPPGQANYEQYF | TGTGCCAGCTCACCGCCGGGACAGGCGAACTACGAGCAGTACTTC
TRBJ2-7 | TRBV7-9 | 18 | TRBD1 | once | CASSSWPSQGAKVYEQYF | TGTGCCAGCAGCTCATGGCCCTCACAGGGGGCCAAAGTCTACGAGCAGTACTTC
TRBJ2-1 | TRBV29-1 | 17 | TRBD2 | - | CSVEDPSGGMLYNEQFF | TGCAGCGTTGAAGACCCTAGCGGGGGGATGCTCTACAATGAGCAGTTCTTC
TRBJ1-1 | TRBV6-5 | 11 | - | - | CASSSGVMSFF | TGTGCCAGCAGTTCAGGGGTTATGTCTTTCTTT
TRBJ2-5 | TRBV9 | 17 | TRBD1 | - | CASSVAAGTGGRETQYF | TGTGCCAGCAGCGTAGCCGCGGGGACAGGGGGCCGGGAGACCCAGTACTTC